This T cell receptor beta chain was recovered during a study of blood T cell repertoires in COVID-19. Looking at the study overall: Some COVID-19 samples were acute and others convalescent; all came from the United States, Italy and Spain. In each case, the material was cDNA or gDNA derived from T cells, B-cell-depleted T cells, or PBMCs.

In this sample, this clone turned up a few times. The table came from immunoSEQ multiplex PCR; TCRdb's copy has only in-frame clones and leaves some out. This table holds fewer than 150,000 clones, under 90% found once. This CDR3 is built from 14 residues. Germline lookup yields CDR1 MRHNA and CDR2 SNTAGT. Trimming left V 3 bases short and J 0 bases short, with 6 bases between. The chain recombines TRBV6-4 with TRBJ2-1; the D gene is possibly TRBD1 (6 bases). Material for sequencing was PBMCs or T cells enriched from blood (not recorded which). The receptor comes from a man aged 50 to 59 in a cohort exposed to, infected with or recovered from COVID-19 (not recorded which). As DNA, the CDR3 is TGTGCCAGCAGTGAGGACAGCTCCTACAATGAGCAGTTCTTC. This gives the protein CASSEDSSYNEQFF.